This T cell receptor beta chain was identified during a study of cytomegalovirus exposure and HLA in healthy donors. Overall study: Later analysis reported that the roughly 110 validation repertoires shared the platform of the approximately 670 first-cohort repertoires.

Some clones are missing from TCRdb's copy, which holds only in-frame ones; the method was immunoSEQ multiplex PCR. The data show around 130,000 clones, over 85% seen once. Donors came from a validation cohort of over a hundred subjects, distinct from the first 666-subject cohort. Points on this clone: Its antigen is not known.

This CDR3 region has 17 residues. V trimming: 1 base; J trimming: 1 base; junction bases outside the gene matches: 3. Germline values: CDR1 SGHNT, CDR2 YENEEA. Findings and limits, study-wide: The classifier, whose performance was assessed in both the original and validation cohorts, reportedly diagnosed cytomegalovirus status with high specificity and sensitivity. Rarity held for most TCR sequences, but there were some public TCRs that occurred in many donors.

This rearrangement joins TRBV11-3 to TRBJ2-1, with TRBD2 matching 11 bases. Material for sequencing was PBMCs. This TCR was recovered from a man aged 25 to 45 in good health and CMV-seronegative. The CDR3 DNA follows: TGTGCCAGCAGCTTAGGCCGGACTAGCGGGTCCTACAATGAGCAGTTCTTC. Protein product: CASSLGRTSGSYNEQFF.